The present entry profiles one T cell receptor (beta chain) with its context. Germline V gene sequence: CDR1 LGHNA, CDR2 YSLEER. The V and J ends lost 3 bases and 5 bases, in that order; junction bases with no gene match: 6. The CDR3 runs 16 residues. This entry belongs to a study of T cell changes during pregnancy in multiple sclerosis. Some clones are missing from TCRdb's copy, which holds only in-frame ones; the method was immunoSEQ multiplex PCR. Seen here are roughly 31,000 clones, approximately 92% observed once, and the top ten hold about 0.76%. Sequences were derived from CD4+ T cells from peripheral blood mononuclear cells, sampled in the first trimester of pregnancy. The rearrangement joins TRBV4-3 to TRBJ2-3; 12 bases map to TRBD2. This receptor was obtained from a female donor with multiple sclerosis, enrolled in a pregnancy study. CDR3 sequence (DNA): TGCGCCAGCAGCCAGGGGTCTAGCGGGGGGGGAGATACGCAGTATTTT. It specifies CASSQGSSGGGDTQYF.